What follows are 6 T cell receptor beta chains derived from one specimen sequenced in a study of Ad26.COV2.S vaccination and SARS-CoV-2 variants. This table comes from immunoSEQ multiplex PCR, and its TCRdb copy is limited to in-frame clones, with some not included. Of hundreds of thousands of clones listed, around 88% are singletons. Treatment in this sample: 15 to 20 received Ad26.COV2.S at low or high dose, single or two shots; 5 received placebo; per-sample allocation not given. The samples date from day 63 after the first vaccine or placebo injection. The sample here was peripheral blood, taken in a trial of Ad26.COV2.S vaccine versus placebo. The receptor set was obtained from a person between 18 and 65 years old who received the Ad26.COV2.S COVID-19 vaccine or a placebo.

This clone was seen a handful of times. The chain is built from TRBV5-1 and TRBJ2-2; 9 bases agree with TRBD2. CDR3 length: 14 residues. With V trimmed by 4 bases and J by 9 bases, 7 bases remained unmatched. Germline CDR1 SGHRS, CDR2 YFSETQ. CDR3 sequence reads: CASSQVAGVWELFF. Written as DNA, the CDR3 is TGCGCCAGCAGCCAGGTAGCGGGAGTGTGGGAGCTGTTTTTT. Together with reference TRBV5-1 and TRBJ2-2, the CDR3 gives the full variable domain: KAGVTQTPRYLIKTRGQQVTLSCSPISGHRSVSWYQQTPGQGLQFLFEYFSETQRNKGNFPGRFSGRQFSNSRSEMNVSTLELGDSALYLCASSQVAGVWELFFGEGSRLTVL.

Written as DNA, the CDR3 is TGTGCCAGCAGTTTATCAGGGTATAATGGCTACACCTTC. It codes for CASSLSGYNGYTF. The V gene is TRBV28, the J gene TRBJ1-2; D possibly corresponds to TRBD1 (5 bases). The CDR3 loop spans 13 amino acids. The germline V gene has CDR1 MDHEN and CDR2 SYDVKM. Trimming removed 1 base from V and 6 bases from J, with 9 bases in between.

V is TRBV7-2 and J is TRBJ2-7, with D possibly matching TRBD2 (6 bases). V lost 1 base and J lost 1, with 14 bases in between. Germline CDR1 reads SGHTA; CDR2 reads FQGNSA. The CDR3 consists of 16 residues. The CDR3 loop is CASSLEAGKASYEQYF. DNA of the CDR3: TGTGCCAGCAGCTTAGAGGCGGGGAAAGCATCCTACGAGCAGTACTTC.

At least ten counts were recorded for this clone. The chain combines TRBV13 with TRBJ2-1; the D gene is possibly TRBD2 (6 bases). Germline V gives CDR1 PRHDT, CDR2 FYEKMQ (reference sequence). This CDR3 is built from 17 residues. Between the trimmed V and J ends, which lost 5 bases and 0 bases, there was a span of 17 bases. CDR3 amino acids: CASSLAEAGSSYNEQFF. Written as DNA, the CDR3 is TGTGCCAGCAGCCTCGCTGAGGCGGGGAGCTCCTACAATGAGCAGTTCTTC.

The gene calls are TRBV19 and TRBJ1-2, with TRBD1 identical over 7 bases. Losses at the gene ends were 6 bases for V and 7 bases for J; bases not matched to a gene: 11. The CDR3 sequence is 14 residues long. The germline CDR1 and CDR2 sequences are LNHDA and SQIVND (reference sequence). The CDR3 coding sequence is TGTGCCAGTAGAAGGAGGGGGCAGGGAAGTGGCTACACCTTC. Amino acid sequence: CASRRRGQGSGYTF.

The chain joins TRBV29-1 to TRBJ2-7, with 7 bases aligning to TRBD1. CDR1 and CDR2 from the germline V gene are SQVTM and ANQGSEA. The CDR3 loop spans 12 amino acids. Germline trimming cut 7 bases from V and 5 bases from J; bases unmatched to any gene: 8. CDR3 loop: CSATGFTNEQYF. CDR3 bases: TGCAGCGCGACAGGGTTCACCAACGAGCAGTACTTC.